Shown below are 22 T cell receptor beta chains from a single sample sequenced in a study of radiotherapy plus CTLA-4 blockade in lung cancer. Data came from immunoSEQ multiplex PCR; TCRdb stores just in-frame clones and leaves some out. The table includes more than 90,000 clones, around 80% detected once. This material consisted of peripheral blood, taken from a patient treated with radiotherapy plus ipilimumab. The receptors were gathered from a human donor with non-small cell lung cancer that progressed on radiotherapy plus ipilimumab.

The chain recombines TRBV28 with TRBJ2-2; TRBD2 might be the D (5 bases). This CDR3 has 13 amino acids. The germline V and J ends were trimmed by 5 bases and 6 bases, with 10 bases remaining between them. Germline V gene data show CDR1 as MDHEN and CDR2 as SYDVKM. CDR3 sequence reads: CASSGSNPGELFF. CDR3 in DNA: TGTGCCAGCAGTGGGAGTAATCCCGGGGAGCTGTTTTTT. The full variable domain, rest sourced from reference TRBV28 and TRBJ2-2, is DVKVTQSSRYLVKRTGEKVFLECVQDMDHENMFWYRQDPGLGLRLIYFSYDVKMKEKGDIPEGYSVSREKKERFSLILESASTNQTSMYLCASSGSNPGELFFGEGSRLTVL.

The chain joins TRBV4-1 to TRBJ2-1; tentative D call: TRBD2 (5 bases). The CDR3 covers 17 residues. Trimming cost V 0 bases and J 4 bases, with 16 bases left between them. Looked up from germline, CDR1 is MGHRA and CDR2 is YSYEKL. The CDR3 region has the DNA TGCGCCAGCAGCCAAGAAATAGCGACTACAAAATACAATGAGCAGTTCTTC. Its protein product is CASSQEIATTKYNEQFF.

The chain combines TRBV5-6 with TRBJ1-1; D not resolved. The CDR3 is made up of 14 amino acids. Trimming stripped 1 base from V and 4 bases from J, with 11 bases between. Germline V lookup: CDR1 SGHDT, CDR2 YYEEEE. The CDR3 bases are TGTGCCAGCAGCTTGAGGGCTCGGACCACTGAAGCTTTCTTT. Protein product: CASSLRARTTEAFF.

The CDR3 nucleotides are TGCGCCAGCAGCTCCGGACAGGGTATTGGATATGGCTACACCTTC. As protein: CASSSGQGIGYGYTF. V is TRBV5-1 and J is TRBJ1-2, with 8 bases lining up with TRBD1. The CDR3 runs 15 residues. V lost 3 bases and J lost 5; bases outside the gene matches: 9. Germline values: CDR1 SGHRS, CDR2 YFSETQ.

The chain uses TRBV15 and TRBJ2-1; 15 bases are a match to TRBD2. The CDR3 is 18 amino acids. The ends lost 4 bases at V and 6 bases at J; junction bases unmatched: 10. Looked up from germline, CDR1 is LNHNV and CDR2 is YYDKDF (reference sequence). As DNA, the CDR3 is TGTGCCACCAGCATTTTAGGACCGGGACTAGCGGGAGGCAATGAGCAGTTCTTC. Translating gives CATSILGPGLAGGNEQFF.

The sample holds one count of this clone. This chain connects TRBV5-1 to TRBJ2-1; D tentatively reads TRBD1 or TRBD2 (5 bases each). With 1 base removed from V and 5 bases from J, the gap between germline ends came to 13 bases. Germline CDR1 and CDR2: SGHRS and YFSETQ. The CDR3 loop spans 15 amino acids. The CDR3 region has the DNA TGCGCCAGCAGCTTGATGGGGGTAGCCCACAATGAGCAGTTCTTC. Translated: CASSLMGVAHNEQFF. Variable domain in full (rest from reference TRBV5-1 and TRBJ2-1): KAGVTQTPRYLIKTRGQQVTLSCSPISGHRSVSWYQQTPGQGLQFLFEYFSETQRNKGNFPGRFSGRQFSNSRSEMNVSTLELGDSALYLCASSLMGVAHNEQFFGPGTRLTVL.

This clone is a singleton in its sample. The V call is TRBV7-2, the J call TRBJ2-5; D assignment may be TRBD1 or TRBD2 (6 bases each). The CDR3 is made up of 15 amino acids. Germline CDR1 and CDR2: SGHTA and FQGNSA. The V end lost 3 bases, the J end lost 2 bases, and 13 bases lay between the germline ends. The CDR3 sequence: CASSFMGGAQETQYF. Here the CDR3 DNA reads TGTGCCAGCAGCTTTATGGGGGGCGCTCAAGAGACCCAGTACTTC.

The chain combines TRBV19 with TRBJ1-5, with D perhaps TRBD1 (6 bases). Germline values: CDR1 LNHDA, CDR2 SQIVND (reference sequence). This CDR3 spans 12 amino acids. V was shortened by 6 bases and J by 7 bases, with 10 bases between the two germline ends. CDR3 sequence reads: CASSTGKQPQHF. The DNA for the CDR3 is TGTGCCAGTAGCACAGGGAAGCAGCCCCAGCATTTT.

The CDR3 spells CASSLRGGSEAFF. CDR3 nucleotide sequence: TGTGCCAGCAGTTTACGGGGAGGCTCTGAAGCTTTCTTT. The gene calls are TRBV28 and TRBJ1-1; D uncertain. Trimming cost V 2 bases and J 6 bases, with 10 bases left between them. This CDR3 comprises 13 residues. Germline V lookup: CDR1 MDHEN, CDR2 SYDVKM.

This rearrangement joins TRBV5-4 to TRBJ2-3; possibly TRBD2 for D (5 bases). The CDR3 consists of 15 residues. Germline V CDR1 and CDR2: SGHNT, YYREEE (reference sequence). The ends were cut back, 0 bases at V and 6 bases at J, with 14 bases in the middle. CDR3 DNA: TGTGCCAGCAGCTTGGTGGGCCCGGGGATGGATACGCAGTATTTT. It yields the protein CASSLVGPGMDTQYF.

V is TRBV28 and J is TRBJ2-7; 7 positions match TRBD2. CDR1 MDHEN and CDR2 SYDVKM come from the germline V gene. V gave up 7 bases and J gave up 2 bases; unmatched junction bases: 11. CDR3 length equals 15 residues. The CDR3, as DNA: TGTGCCAGCAACCCCCGGGGAGGGTTCGCCTACGAGCAGTACTTC. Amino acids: CASNPRGGFAYEQYF.

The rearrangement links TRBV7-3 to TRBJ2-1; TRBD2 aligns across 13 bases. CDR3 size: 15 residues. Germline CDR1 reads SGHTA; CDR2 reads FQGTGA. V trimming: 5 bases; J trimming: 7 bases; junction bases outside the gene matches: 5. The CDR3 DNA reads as TGTGCCAGCAGCCCCGGGACTAGCGGGATGAATGAGCAGTTCTTC. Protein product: CASSPGTSGMNEQFF. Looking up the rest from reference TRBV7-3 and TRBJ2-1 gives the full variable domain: GAGVSQTPSNKVTEKGKYVELRCDPISGHTALYWYRQSLGQGPEFLIYFQGTGAADDSGLPNDRFFAVRPEGSVSTLKIQRTERGDSAVYLCASSPGTSGMNEQFFGPGTRLTVL.

CDR3 protein: CASSYRGLGNTIYF. In DNA, the CDR3 is TGTGCCAGCAGTTACAGGGGGCTCGGAAACACCATATATTTT. V gene TRBV28 combines with J gene TRBJ1-3; 9 nucleotides line up with TRBD1. The V gene end was trimmed by 4 bases and the J gene end by 4 bases; junction bases not matched to a gene: 2. CDR1 and CDR2 (germline): MDHEN, SYDVKM. This CDR3 spans 14 amino acids.

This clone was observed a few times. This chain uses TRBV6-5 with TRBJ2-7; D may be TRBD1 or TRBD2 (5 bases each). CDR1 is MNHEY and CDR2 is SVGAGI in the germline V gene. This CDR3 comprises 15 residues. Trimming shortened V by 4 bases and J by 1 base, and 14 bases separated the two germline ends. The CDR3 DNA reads TGTGCCAGCAGTTCGTCGGGGACCCAATCCTACGAGCAGTACTTC. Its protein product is CASSSSGTQSYEQYF.

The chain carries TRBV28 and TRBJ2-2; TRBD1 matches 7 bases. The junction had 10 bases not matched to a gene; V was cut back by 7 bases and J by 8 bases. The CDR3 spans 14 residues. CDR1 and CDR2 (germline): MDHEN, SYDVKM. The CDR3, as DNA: TGTGCCAGCACAGGACAGGCCTCCTTGGGGGAGCTGTTTTTT. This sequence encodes CASTGQASLGELFF.

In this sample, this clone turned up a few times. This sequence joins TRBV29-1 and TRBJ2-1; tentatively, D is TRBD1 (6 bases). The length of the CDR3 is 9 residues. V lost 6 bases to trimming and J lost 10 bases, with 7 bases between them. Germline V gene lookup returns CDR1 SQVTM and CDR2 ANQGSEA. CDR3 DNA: TGCAGCGTGGGGACAGAGCAGTTCTTC. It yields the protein CSVGTEQFF.

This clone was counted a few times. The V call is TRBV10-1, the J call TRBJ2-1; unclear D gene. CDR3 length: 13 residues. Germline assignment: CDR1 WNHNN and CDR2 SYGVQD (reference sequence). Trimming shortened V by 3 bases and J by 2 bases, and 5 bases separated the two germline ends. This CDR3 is CASSEAPYNEQFF. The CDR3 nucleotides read TGCGCCAGCAGTGAAGCCCCCTACAATGAGCAGTTCTTC.

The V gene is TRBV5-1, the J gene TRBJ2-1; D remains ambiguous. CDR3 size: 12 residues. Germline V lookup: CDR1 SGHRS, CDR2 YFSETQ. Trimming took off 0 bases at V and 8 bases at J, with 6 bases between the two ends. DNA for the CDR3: TGCGCCAGCAGCTTGGAAATCTATGAGCAGTTCTTC. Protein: CASSLEIYEQFF.

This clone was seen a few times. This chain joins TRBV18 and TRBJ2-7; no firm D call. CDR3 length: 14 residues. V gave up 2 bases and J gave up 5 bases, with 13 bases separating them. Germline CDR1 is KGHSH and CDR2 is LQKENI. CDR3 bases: TGTGCCAGCTCACCAACGACCGCGGCCCACGAGCAGTACGTC. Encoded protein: CASSPTTAAHEQYV.

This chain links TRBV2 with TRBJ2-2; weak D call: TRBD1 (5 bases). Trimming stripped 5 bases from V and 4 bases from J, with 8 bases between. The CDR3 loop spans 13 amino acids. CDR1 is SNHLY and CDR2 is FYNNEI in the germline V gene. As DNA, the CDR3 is TGTGCCAGCAGTTTGACAGCCACCGGGGAGCTGTTTTTT. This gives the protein CASSLTATGELFF.

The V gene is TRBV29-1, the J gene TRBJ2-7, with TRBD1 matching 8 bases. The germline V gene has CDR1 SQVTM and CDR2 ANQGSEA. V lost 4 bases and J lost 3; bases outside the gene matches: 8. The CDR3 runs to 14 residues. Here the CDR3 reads CSVGPGGAFYEQYF. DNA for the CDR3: TGCAGCGTTGGTCCAGGGGGCGCATTCTACGAGCAGTACTTC.

The CDR3, as DNA: TGTGCCAGCAGCTTAGGGGGGAAGACTGAAGCTTTCTTT. It codes for CASSLGGKTEAFF. The V call is TRBV7-3, the J call TRBJ1-1, with D perhaps TRBD1 (5 bases). Per the germline V gene, CDR1 is SGHTA and CDR2 is FQGTGA. The CDR3 runs 13 residues. The V and J ends lost 2 bases and 5 bases respectively, with 9 bases between them.